The T cell receptor beta chain described here comes from a study of immune cell composition in non-small cell lung cancer. Comments on this clone: Its antigen is currently unknown.

Study-wide points: Squamous carcinomas (approximately 75%) more often had tumour-associated clones >0.5% than adenocarcinomas (around 33%). TIL tumour reactivity correlated with maximal tumour-associated clone frequency in adenocarcinoma. Tumour TCR-beta clonality showed no significant link to smoking pack-years.

Normal lung was sampled as far from the tumour as possible, at least 3 cm. Template was genomic DNA from frozen, unsorted single-cell suspensions. This CDR3 contains 13 residues. Deletions cut 5 bases from V and 0 bases from J, with 8 bases between. The germline V gene has CDR1 SEHNR and CDR2 FQNEAQ (reference sequence). Sequencing used immunoSEQ multiplex PCR; TCRdb keeps in-frame clones, though not all of them. The sample gives 600 to 950 clones, around 73% of which show up once; 18% is in the top ten. This TCR was recovered from a human donor with non-small cell lung cancer. Sequencing was carried out using non-adjacent lung tissue. The chain employs TRBV7-9 and TRBJ2-7, with D unresolved. The CDR3 region has the DNA TGTGCCAGCAGCAAAGACAACTCCTACGAGCAGTACTTC. Amino acids: CASSKDNSYEQYF.